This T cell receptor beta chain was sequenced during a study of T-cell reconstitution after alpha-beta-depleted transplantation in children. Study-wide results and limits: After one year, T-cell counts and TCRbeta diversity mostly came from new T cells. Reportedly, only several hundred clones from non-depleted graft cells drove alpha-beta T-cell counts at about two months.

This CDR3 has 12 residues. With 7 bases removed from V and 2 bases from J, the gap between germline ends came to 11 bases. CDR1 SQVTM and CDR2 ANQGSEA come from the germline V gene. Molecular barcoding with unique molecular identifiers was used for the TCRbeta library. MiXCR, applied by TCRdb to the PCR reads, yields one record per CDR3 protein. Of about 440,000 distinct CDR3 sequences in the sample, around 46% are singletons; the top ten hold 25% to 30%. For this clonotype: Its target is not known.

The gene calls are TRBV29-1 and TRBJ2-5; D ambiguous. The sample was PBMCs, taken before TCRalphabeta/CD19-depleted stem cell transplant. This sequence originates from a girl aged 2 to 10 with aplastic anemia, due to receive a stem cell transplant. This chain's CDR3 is CSAILKQETQYF. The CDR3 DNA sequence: TGCAGCGCGATCCTGAAGCAAGAGACCCAGTACTTC. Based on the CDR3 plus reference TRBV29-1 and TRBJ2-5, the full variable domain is SAVISQKPSRDICQRGTSLTIQCQVDSQVTMMFWYRQQPGQSLTLIATANQGSEATYESGFVIDKFPISRPNLTFSTLTVSNMSPEDSSIYLCSAILKQETQYFGPGTRLLVL.